The 18 T cell receptor beta chains listed next were all sequenced from one sample in a study of type 1 regulatory T cells (dated by TCRdb to about 2021). Sequenced on an Illumina MiSeq. TCRdb reworked the public reads: Q25 trimming with fastp, MiXCR clone assembly, productive beta chains retained. Under each unique CDR3 protein, matching rows form one entry showing the most common genes and DNA. For this sample the table gives about 62,000 distinct CDR3 sequences, of which 62% were detected only once. About 2% of the sample lies in the top ten. Antigen specificity for these receptors is unknown. Material for sequencing was cultured non-Tr1 T cells, either the whole culture or a sorted T cell fraction (not recorded which). Explained via the paper, the cell subset or site label denotes: non-Tr1 population from the T-allo10 product. The receptors originated from a human donor in good health.

V usage is TRBV24-1 and J usage is TRBJ2-1; 7 bases map to TRBD2. The CDR3 has 14 residues. The ends lost 5 bases at V and 7 bases at J; junction bases unmatched: 7. Germline V lookup: CDR1 KGHDR, CDR2 SFDVKD. CDR3 in amino acids: CATSVPGLKNEQFF. As DNA, the CDR3 is TGTGCCACCAGTGTTCCGGGACTAAAAAATGAGCAGTTCTTC.

The chain has TRBV7-8 and TRBJ2-7, with 12 nucleotides matching TRBD2. Unmatched junction bases numbered 6, after V lost 4 bases and J lost 2 bases. CDR1 is SGHVS, CDR2 FQNEAQ, per germline. The CDR3 runs to 16 residues. The CDR3 nucleotides read TGTGCCAGCAGCTCTCAGACTAGCGGGAGACCCTACGAGCAGTACTTC. This codes for CASSSQTSGRPYEQYF.

This clonotype has just a few counts. The CDR3 loop reads CASSLVVLAGNRNEQFF. The CDR3 DNA follows: TGCGCCAGCAGCTTGGTGGTGCTAGCGGGAAATCGCAATGAGCAGTTCTTC. This chain joins TRBV5-1 and TRBJ2-1; TRBD2 aligns across 9 bases. Looked up from germline, CDR1 is SGHRS and CDR2 is YFSETQ. The CDR3 has 17 residues. The trim removed 0 bases at V and 6 bases at J, leaving 10 bases unmatched.

V and J are TRBV20-1 and TRBJ1-1, with 7 bases identical to TRBD1. Trimming removed 6 bases from V and 7 bases from J; junction bases left unmatched: 8. Germline values: CDR1 DFQATT, CDR2 SNEGSKA (reference sequence). The CDR3 is 12 residues long. Here the CDR3 DNA reads TGCAGTGCGCCGACAGGGTCCCATGAAGCTTTCTTT. It is translated as CSAPTGSHEAFF.

The genes are TRBV4-1 and TRBJ2-7; 8 bases are a match to TRBD1. The CDR3 is 17 amino acids. V was clipped by 1 base and J by 3 bases; unmatched bases: 11. Germline V CDR1 and CDR2: MGHRA, YSYEKL. CDR3 bases: TGCGCCAGCAGCCAAGTCCGACTGGACAGGGTAAGCTACGAGCAGTACTTC. Translating it yields CASSQVRLDRVSYEQYF.

This clonotype was detected only a few times. The rearrangement links TRBV7-9 to TRBJ2-5; 16 bases are shared with TRBD2. The CDR3 consists of 19 residues. Germline V CDR1 and CDR2: SEHNR, FQNEAQ (reference sequence). J was trimmed by 2 bases and V by 3 bases; bases with no gene match: 9. The CDR3 DNA reads as TGTGCCAGCAGCTTTCGGACGGGGACTAGCGGGAGGGGACAAGAGACCCAGTACTTC. Encoded protein: CASSFRTGTSGRGQETQYF.

This chain uses TRBV9 with TRBJ2-3; D not resolved. The CDR3 has 13 residues. Trimming left V 2 bases short and J 4 bases short, with 8 bases between. CDR1 is SGDLS and CDR2 is YYNGEE in the germline V gene. The CDR3 reads CASSVVQADTQYF. DNA of the CDR3: TGTGCCAGCAGCGTGGTCCAGGCAGATACGCAGTATTTT. The full variable domain, in which reference TRBV9 and TRBJ2-3 provide the parts outside the CDR3, is DSGVTQTPKHLITATGQRVTLRCSPRSGDLSVYWYQQSLDQGLQFLIQYYNGEERAKGNILERFSAQQFPDLHSELNLSSLELGDSALYFCASSVVQADTQYFGPGTRLTVL.

The chain couples TRBV6-1 to TRBJ2-7; 10 bases line up with TRBD2. The germline CDR1 and CDR2 sequences are MNHNS and SASEGT. This CDR3 has 19 residues. The ends lost 6 bases at V and 3 bases at J; junction bases unmatched: 20. The CDR3 sequence is CASSSGRDRWGTSVYEQYF. In nucleotides, the CDR3 is TGTGCCAGCAGCAGCGGAAGGGACAGATGGGGGACTAGCGTCTACGAGCAGTACTTC.

Note on this clonotype: Sequence at one end of the junction differs from germline and may be a read error. Here the CDR3 DNA reads TGTGTCAGTAGTCGAATGGGACTAGATTTCGACGAGCAGTACTTC. Translation gives CVSSRMGLDFDEQYF. The genes are TRBV19 and TRBJ2-7, with 8 bases that match TRBD2. The CDR3 contains 15 residues. Germline assignment: CDR1 LNHDA and CDR2 SQIVND (reference sequence).

Turning to this clonotype: One end of the junction varies from germline; a read error may be responsible. The chain employs TRBV5-1 and TRBJ2-7; 11 bases match TRBD2. The CDR3 sequence is 15 residues long. Germline CDR1 and CDR2: SGHRS and YFSETQ. In DNA, the CDR3 is TGCGTCAGCAGCGAGGGGACTAGCGGTCTTAACGAGCAGTACTTC. This sequence encodes CVSSEGTSGLNEQYF. The entire variable domain, with the rest obtained from reference TRBV5-1 and TRBJ2-7, is as follows: KAGVTQTPRYLIKTRGQQVTLSCSPISGHRSVSWYQQTPGQGLQFLFEYFSETQRNKGNFPGRFSGRQFSNSRSEMNVSTLELGDSALYLCVSSEGTSGLNEQYFGPGTRLTVT.

The chain employs TRBV11-1 and TRBJ2-1, with 9 positions matching TRBD1. CDR1 SGHAT and CDR2 FQDESV come from the germline V gene (reference sequence). CDR3 size: 16 residues. V was pared by 6 bases and J by 8 bases, with 14 bases of the junction left unmatched. CDR3: CASRIGRTGAGDEQFF. The CDR3 DNA reads TGTGCCAGCAGGATCGGAAGGACAGGGGCTGGGGATGAGCAGTTCTTC.

The rearrangement joins TRBV29-1 to TRBJ2-1, with D unclear. Germline V CDR1 and CDR2: SQVTM, ANQGSEA. The CDR3 length is 11 residues. CDR3 sequence: CRAIRDNEQFF. CDR3 DNA: TGCAGGGCGATTAGGGACAATGAGCAGTTCTTC.

There are a few counts of this clonotype. The rearrangement uses TRBV24-1 and TRBJ2-5, with 7 positions matching TRBD2. The CDR3 spans 12 residues. Trimming took 7 bases from V and 5 from J; bases not matched to a gene: 3. Germline V gene data show CDR1 as KGHDR and CDR2 as SFDVKD. The chain's CDR3 is CATSVAGETQYF. CDR3 sequence (DNA): TGTGCCACCAGCGTAGCGGGCGAGACCCAGTACTTC.

The chain recombines TRBV21-1 with TRBJ2-1. TRBV21-1 is a known pseudogene. CDR3 length: 14 amino acids. The CDR3 DNA reads as TGTGCCAGCAGCAAAGGGTTAGCTTACAATGAGCAGTTCTTC. Translated: CASSKGLAYNEQFF.

This clonotype showed up just a few times. The chain recombines TRBV7-8 with TRBJ1-2; 11 positions agree with TRBD1. The germline V gene encodes CDR1 SGHVS and CDR2 FQNEAQ. V shed 2 bases, J shed 11 bases, and the junction held 7 bases outside the gene matches. The CDR3 is 14 residues long. CDR3 residues: CASSLMGQGVSYTF. The CDR3 coding sequence is TGTGCCAGCAGCTTAATGGGACAGGGGGTCTCGTACACCTTC.

The rearrangement joins TRBV29-1 to TRBJ1-5; no firm D call. Per germline, CDR1 SQVTM and CDR2 ANQGSEA. This CDR3 has 13 residues. V lost 2 bases and J lost 6, with 11 bases in between. This CDR3 reads CSVEPEVGQPQHF. The DNA of the CDR3 is TGCAGCGTTGAACCCGAGGTTGGTCAGCCCCAGCATTTT.

V gene TRBV6-1 combines with J gene TRBJ2-2; 7 bases fit TRBD2. The CDR3 consists of 14 residues. V was pared by 3 bases and J by 6 bases, with 4 bases of the junction left unmatched. Per germline, CDR1 MNHNS and CDR2 SASEGT. The CDR3 region has the DNA TGTGCCAGCAGTGAGGGGGGGAAACCCGGGGAGCTGTTTTTT. Amino acid sequence: CASSEGGKPGELFF.

The chain joins TRBV3-1 to TRBJ2-2, with unresolved D. The CDR3 runs to 15 residues. Trimming stripped 6 bases from V and 0 bases from J, with 11 bases between. Per germline, CDR1 LGHDT and CDR2 YNNKEL (reference sequence). CDR3 coding DNA: TGTGCCAGCAGTCGGAACTTAGCGAACACCGGGGAGCTGTTTTTT. Translation gives CASSRNLANTGELFF.